The clone carrying this T cell receptor beta chain was seen only a few times. TCRdb re-called the 5' RACE reads with MiXCR, one entry per CDR3 protein. The sample shows fewer than 85,000 distinct CDR3 sequences, 15% of them seen only once. The length of the CDR3 is 13 residues. Trimming cost V 3 bases and J 6 bases, with 9 bases left between them. The entry originates in a study of early T cells in non-severe SARS-CoV-2 infection. Study-level information: Bulk RNA from unsorted whole blood was sequenced; chains were unpaired.

Input material: whole blood. The source is an adult who was a healthcare worker with PCR-confirmed SARS-CoV-2 infection or an uninfected control (not recorded which). The chain is built from TRBV12-3 or TRBV12-4 and TRBJ1-5; D unclear. The CDR3 bases are TGTGCCAGCAGTTTTTCTCCCAGTCAGCCCCAGCATTTT. It encodes CASSFSPSQPQHF.